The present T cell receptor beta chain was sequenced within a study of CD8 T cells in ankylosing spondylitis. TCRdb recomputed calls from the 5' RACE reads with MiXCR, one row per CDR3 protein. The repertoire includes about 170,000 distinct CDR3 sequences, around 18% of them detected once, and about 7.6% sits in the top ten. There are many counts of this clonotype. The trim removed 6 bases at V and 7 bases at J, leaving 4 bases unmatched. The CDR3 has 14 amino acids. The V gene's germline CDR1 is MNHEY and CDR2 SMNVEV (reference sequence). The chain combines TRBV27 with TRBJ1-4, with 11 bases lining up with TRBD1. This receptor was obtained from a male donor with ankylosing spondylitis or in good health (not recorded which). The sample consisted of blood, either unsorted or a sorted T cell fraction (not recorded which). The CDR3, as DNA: TGTGCCAGCAGCAGGACAGGGGGCGGTGAAAAACTGTTTTTT. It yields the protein CASSRTGGGEKLFF.